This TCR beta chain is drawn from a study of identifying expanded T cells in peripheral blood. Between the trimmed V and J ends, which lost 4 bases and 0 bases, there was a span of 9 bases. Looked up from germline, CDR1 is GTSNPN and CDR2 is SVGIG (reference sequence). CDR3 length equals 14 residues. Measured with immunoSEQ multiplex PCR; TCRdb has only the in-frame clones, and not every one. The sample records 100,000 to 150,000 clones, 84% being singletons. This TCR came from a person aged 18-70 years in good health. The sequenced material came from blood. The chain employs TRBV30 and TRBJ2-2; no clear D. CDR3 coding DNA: TGTGCCTGGAACAGTTTCCCGAACACCGGGGAGCTGTTTTTT. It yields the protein CAWNSFPNTGELFF.